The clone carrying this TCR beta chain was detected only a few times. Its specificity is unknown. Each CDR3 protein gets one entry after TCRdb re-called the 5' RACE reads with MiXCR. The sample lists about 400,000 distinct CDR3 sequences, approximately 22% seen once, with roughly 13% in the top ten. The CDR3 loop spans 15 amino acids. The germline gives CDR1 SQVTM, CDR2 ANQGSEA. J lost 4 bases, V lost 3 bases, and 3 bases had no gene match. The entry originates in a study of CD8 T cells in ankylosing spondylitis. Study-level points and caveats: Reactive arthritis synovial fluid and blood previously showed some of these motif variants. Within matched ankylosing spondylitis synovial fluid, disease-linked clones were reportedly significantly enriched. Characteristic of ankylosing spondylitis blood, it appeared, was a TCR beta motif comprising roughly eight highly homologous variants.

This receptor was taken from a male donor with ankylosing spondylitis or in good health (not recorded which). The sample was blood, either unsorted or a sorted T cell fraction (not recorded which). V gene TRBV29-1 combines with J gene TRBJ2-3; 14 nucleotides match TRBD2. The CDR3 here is CSVDAGLAGADTQYF. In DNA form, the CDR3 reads TGCAGCGTTGATGCGGGACTAGCGGGGGCAGATACGCAGTATTTT.